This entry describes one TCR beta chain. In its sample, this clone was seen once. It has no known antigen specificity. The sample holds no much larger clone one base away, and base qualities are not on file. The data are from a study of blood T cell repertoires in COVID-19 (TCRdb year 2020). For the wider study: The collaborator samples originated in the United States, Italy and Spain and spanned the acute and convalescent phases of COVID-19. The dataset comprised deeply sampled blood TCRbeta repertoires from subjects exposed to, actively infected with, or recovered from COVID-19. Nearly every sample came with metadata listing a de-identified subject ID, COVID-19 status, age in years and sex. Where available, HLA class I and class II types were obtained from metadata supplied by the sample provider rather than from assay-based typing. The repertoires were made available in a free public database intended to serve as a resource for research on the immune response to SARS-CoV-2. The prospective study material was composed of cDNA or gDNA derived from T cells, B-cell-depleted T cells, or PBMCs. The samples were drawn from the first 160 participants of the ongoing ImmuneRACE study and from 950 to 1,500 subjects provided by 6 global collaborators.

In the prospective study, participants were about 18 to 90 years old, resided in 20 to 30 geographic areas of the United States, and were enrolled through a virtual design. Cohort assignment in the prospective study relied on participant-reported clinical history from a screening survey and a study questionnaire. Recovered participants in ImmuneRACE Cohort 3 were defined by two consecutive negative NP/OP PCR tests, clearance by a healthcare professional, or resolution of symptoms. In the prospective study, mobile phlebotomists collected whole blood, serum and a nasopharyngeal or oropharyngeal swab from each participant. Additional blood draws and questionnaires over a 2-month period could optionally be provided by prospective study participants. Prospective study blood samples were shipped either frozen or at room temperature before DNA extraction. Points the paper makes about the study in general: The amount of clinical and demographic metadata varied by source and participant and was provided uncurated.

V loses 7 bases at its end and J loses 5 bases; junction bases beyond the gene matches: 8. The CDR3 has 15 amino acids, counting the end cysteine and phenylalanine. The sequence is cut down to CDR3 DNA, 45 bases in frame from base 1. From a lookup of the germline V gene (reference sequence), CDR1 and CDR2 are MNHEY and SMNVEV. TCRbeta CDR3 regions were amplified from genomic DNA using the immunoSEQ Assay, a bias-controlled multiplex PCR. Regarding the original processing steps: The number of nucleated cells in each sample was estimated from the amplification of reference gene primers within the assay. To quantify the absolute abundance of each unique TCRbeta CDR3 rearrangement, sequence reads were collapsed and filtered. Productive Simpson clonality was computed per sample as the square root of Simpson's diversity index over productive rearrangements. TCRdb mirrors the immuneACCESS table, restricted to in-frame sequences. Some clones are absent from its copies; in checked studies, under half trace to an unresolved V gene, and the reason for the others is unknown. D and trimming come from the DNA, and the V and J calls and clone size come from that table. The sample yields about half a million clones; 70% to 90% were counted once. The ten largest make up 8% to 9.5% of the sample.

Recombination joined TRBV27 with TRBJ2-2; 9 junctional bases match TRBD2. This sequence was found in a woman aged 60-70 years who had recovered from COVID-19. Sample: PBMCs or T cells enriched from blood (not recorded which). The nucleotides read TGTGCCAGCAATCTAGCGGGGAGAGGTACCGGGGAGCTGTTTTTT. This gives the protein CASNLAGRGTGELFF.